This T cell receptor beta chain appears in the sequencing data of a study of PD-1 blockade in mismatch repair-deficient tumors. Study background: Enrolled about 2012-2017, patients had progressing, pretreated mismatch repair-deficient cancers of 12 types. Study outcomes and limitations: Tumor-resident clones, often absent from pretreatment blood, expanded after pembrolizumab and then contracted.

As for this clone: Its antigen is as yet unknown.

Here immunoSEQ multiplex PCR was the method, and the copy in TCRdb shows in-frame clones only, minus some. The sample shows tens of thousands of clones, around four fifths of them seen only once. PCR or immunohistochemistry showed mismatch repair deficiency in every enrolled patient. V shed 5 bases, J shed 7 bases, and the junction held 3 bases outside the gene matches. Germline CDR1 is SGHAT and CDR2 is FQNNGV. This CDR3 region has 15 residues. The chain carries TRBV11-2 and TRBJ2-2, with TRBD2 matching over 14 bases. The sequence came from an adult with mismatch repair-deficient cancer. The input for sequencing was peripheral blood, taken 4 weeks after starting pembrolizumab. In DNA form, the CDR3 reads TGTGCCAGCAGCCGGACTAGCGGGAGGAACGGGGAGCTGTTTTTT. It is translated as CASSRTSGRNGELFF.